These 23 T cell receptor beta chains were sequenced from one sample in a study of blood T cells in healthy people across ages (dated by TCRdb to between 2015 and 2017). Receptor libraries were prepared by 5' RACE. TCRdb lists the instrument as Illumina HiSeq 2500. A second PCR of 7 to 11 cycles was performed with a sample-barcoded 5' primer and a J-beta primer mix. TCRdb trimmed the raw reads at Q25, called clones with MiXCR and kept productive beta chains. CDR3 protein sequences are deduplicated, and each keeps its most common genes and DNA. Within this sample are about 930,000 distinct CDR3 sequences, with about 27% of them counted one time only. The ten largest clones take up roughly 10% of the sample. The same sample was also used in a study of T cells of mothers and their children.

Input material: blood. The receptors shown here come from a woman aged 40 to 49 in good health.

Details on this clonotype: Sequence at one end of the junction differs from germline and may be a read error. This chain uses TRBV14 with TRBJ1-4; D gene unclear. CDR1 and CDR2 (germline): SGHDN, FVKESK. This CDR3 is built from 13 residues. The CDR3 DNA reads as TGTGCCGGCAGCCAATATCAGAATGAAAAACTGTTTTTT. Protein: CAGSQYQNEKLFF.

CDR3 DNA sequence: TGCGCCAGCAGCGAAGGACAGACCCTCTCCTACGAGCAGTACTTC. Protein: CASSEGQTLSYEQYF. The chain combines TRBV5-1 with TRBJ2-7; perhaps TRBD1 as D (6 bases). Between the trimmed V and J ends, which lost 4 bases and 0 bases, there was a span of 14 bases. The CDR3 length is 15 residues. Germline loops: CDR1 SGHRS, CDR2 YFSETQ. Drawing the rest from reference TRBV5-1 and TRBJ2-7, the complete variable domain is KAGVTQTPRYLIKTRGQQVTLSCSPISGHRSVSWYQQTPGQGLQFLFEYFSETQRNKGNFPGRFSGRQFSNSRSEMNVSTLELGDSALYLCASSEGQTLSYEQYFGPGTRLTVT.

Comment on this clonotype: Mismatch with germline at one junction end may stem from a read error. The CDR3 loop is CASSAGRSTSTNEKLFF. Here the CDR3 DNA reads TGTGCCAGCAGCGCGGGAAGGTCCACATCAACTAATGAAAAACTGTTTTTT. V gene TRBV5-1 combines with J gene TRBJ1-4; no reliable D call. Per the germline V gene, CDR1 is SGHRS and CDR2 is YFSETQ. The CDR3 runs to 17 residues.

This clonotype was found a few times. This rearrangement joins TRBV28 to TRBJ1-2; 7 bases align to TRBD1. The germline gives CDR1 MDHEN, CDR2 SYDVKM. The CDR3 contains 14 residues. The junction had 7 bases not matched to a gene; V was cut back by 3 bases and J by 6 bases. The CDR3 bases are TGTGCCAGCAGTTTGTGGCAGGGGGTTAATGGCTACACCTTC. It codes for CASSLWQGVNGYTF.

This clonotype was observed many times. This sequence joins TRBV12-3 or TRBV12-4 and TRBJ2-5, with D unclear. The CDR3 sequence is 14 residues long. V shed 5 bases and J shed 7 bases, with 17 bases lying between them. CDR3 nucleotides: TGTGCCAGCAGTCCCCTCCGTGGCTCTGGGACCCAGTACTTC. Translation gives CASSPLRGSGTQYF.

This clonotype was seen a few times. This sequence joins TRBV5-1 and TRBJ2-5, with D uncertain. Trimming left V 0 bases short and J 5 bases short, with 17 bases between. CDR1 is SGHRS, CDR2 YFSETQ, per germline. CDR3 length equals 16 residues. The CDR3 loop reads CASSLAEASKGETQYF. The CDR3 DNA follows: TGCGCCAGCAGCTTGGCCGAGGCTAGTAAAGGGGAGACCCAGTACTTC.

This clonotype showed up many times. CDR3 sequence reads: CASSRVSGEQYF. CDR3 nucleotide sequence: TGTGCCAGCAGCCGAGTCAGCGGCGAGCAGTACTTC. The V and J genes are TRBV3-1 and TRBJ2-7, with D possibly TRBD2 on 5 matching bases. V was shortened by 4 bases and J by 6 bases, with 10 bases between the two germline ends. Germline-derived CDR1 and CDR2 are LGHDT and YNNKEL (reference sequence). CDR3 length equals 12 residues.

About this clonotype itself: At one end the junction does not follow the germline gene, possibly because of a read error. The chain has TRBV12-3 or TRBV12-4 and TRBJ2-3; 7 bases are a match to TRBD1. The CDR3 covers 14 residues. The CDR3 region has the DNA TGTGTCAGCGGAAAGGGACAGAGCACAGATACGCAGTATTTT. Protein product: CVSGKGQSTDTQYF.

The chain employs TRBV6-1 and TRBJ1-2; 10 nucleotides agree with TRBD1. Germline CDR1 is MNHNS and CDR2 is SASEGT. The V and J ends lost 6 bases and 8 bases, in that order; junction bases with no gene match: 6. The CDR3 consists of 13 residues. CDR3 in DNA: TGTGCCAGCAGGGGGACAGGGGATAACGGCTACACCTTC. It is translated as CASRGTGDNGYTF.

Written as DNA, the CDR3 is TGTGCCAGCAGTTACGATAGGGGGCCGGGCACTGAAGCTTTCTTT. Translating gives CASSYDRGPGTEAFF. The chain carries TRBV6-5 and TRBJ1-1; TRBD1 aligns across 7 bases. V dropped 2 bases and J dropped 4; count of bases not matched to a gene: 7. Germline V gene sequence: CDR1 MNHEY, CDR2 SVGAGI. The CDR3 runs to 15 residues.

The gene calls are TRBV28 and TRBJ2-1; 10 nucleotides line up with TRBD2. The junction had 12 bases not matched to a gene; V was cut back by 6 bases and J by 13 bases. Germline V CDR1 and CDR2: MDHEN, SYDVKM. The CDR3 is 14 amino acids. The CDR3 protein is CASSFSGGKETQFF. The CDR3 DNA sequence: TGTGCCAGCAGCTTTAGCGGGGGGAAAGAGACTCAGTTCTTC.

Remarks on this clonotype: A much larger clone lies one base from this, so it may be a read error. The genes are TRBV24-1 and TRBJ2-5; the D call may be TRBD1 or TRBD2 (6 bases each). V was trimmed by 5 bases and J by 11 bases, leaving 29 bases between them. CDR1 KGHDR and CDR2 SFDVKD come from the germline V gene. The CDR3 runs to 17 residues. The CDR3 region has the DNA TGTGCCACCAGTGGCCTCAAACAGGGTTGGGGAGGCAATGAGCAGTACTTC. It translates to CATSGLKQGWGGNEQYF.

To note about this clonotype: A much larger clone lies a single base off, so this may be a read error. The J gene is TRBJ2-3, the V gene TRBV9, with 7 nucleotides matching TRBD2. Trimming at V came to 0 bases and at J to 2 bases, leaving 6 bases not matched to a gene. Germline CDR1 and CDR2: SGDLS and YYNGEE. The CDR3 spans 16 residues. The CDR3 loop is CASSVGLAVYTDTQYF. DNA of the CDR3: TGTGCCAGCAGCGTAGGCCTAGCGGTCTACACAGATACGCAGTATTTT.

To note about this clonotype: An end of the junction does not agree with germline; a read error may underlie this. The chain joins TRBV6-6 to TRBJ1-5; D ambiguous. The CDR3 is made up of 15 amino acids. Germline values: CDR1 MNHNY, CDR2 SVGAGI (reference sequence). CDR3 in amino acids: CASSYSERGNQSQHF. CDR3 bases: TGTGCCAGCAGTTACTCGGAACGCGGCAATCAGTCCCAGCATTTT.

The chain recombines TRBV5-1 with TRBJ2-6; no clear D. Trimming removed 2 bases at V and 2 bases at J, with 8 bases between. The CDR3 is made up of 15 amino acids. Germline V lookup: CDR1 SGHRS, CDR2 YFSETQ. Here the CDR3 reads CASSLTRTGANVLTF. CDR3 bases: TGCGCCAGCAGCTTAACCCGGACTGGGGCCAACGTCCTGACTTTC.

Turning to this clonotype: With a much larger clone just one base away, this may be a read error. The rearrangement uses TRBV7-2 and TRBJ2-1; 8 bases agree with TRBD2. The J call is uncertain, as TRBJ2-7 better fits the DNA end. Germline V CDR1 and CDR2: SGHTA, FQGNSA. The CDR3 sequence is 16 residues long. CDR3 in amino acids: CASSLGRGGSYNEQYF. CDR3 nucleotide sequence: TGTGCCAGCAGCTTAGGACGGGGGGGCTCCTACAATGAGCAGTACTTC.

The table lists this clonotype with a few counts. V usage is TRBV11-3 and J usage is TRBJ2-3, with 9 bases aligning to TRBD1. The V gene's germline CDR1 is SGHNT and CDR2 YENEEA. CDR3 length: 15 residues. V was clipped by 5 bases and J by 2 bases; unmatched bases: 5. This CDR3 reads CASSPYRGPTDTQYF. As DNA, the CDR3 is TGTGCCAGCAGCCCCTACAGGGGGCCCACAGATACGCAGTATTTT.

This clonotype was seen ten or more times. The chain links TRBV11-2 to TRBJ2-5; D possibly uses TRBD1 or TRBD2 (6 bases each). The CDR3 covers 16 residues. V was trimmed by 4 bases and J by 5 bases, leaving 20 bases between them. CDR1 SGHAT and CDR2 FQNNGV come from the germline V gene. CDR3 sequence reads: CASSSRQEGLMETQYF. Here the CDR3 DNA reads TGTGCCAGCAGCTCCCGACAGGAGGGCTTGATGGAGACCCAGTACTTC.

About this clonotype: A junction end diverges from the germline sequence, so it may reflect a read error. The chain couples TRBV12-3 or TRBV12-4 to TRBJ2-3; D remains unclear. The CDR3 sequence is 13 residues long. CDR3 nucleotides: TGTGCCAGCAGTTTAGGGCCCACAGATGCGCAGTATTTT. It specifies CASSLGPTDAQYF.

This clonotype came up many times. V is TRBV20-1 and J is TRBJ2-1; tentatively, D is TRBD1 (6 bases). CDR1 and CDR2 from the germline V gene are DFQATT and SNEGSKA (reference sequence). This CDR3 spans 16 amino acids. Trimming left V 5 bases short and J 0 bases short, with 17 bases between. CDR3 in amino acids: CSALIQGQSSYNEQFF. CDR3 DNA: TGCAGTGCTCTTATCCAGGGACAAAGCTCCTACAATGAGCAGTTCTTC.

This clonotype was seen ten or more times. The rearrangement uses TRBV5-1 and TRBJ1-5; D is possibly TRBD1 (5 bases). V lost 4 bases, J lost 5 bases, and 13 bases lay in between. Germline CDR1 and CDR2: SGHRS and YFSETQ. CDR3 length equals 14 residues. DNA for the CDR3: TGCGCCAGCAGCGCCGGGACGGGATATCAGCCCCAGCATTTT. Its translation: CASSAGTGYQPQHF.

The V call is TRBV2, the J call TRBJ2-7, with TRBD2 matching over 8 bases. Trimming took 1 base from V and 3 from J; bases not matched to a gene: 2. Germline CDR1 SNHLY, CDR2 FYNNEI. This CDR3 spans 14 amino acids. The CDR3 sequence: CASSEGSGIYEQYF. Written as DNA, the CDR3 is TGTGCCAGCAGTGAAGGTAGCGGGATCTACGAGCAGTACTTC.

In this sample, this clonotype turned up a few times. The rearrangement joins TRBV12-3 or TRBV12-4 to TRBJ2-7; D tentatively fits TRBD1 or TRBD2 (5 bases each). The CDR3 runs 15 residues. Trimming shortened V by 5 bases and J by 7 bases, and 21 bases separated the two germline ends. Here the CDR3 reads CASSNVRGPSSEQYF. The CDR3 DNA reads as TGTGCCAGCAGTAACGTCCGGGGCCCCTCTTCGGAGCAGTACTTC.